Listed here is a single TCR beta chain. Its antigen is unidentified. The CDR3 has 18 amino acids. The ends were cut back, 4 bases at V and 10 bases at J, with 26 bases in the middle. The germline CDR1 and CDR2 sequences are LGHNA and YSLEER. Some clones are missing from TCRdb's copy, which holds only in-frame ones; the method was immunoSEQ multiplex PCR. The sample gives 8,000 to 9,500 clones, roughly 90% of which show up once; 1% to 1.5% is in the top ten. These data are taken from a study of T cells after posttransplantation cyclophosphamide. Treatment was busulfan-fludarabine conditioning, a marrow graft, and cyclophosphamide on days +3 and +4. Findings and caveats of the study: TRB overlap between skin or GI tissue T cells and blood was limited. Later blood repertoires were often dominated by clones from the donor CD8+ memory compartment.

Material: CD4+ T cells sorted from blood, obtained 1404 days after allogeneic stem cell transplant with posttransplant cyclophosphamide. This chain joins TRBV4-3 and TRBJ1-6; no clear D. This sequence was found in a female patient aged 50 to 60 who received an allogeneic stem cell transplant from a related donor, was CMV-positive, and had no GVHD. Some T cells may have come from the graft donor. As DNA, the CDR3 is TGCGCCAGCAGCCCAAACCCCGGAGGCCGCGGCCTAGGGTCACCCCTCCACTTT. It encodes CASSPNPGGRGLGSPLHF.